Following are 27 T cell receptor beta chains from one sample sequenced in a study of blood T cells in healthy people across ages. Together with a sample-barcoded 5' primer, a J-beta primer mix was included in a second PCR lasting about 6 to 11 cycles. Via MiXCR, TCRdb re-called the 5' RACE reads, giving one row per CDR3 protein. This table holds 1.5 million to 2 million distinct CDR3 sequences, around half found once. Sequencing was done on a sample of blood. These receptors came from a middle-aged woman in good health.

This clonotype was seen more than once but under ten times. The chain recombines TRBV9 with TRBJ1-2; TRBD1 aligns across 7 bases. Germline lookup yields CDR1 SGDLS and CDR2 YYNGEE. The CDR3 covers 16 residues. Trimming took 3 bases from V and 0 from J; bases not matched to a gene: 8. CDR3 sequence: CASSASGTDANYGYTF. The DNA of the CDR3 is TGTGCCAGCAGCGCTAGCGGGACAGACGCTAACTATGGCTACACCTTC.

The chain is built from TRBV10-1 and TRBJ2-3; TRBD2 might be the D (5 bases). Germline CDR1 and CDR2: WNHNN and SYGVQD (reference sequence). The CDR3 spans 13 residues. V was clipped by 4 bases and J by 7 bases, with 12 bases between them. CDR3 protein: CASSVADLHTQYF. The DNA of the CDR3 is TGCGCCAGCAGTGTTGCGGACTTGCATACGCAGTATTTT.

The gene calls are TRBV4-3 and TRBJ2-7; 10 positions match TRBD2. CDR3 size: 15 residues. CDR1 and CDR2 (germline): LGHNA, YSLEER. The junction had 6 bases not matched to a gene; V was cut back by 0 bases and J by 7 bases. The CDR3 DNA is TGCGCCAGCAGCCAAGACAGCGGGGGGGCTAATGAGCAGTACTTC. Its protein product is CASSQDSGGANEQYF.

A few counts support this clonotype. The rearrangement uses TRBV7-2 and TRBJ2-5; no reliable D call. V lost 3 bases to trimming and J lost 2 bases, with 19 bases between them. Germline V gene data show CDR1 as SGHTA and CDR2 as FQGNSA. The CDR3 runs 17 residues. DNA of the CDR3: TGTGCCAGCAGCTTTAGAGCTTTAGACACTTCTCAAGAGACCCAGTACTTC. It encodes CASSFRALDTSQETQYF.

This clonotype was recorded once. The chain recombines TRBV4-2 with TRBJ2-3; 8 nucleotides match TRBD2. Germline assignment: CDR1 LGHNA and CDR2 YNFKEQ. J lost 0 bases, V lost 5 bases, and 7 bases had no gene match. The CDR3 has 16 amino acids. The CDR3 coding sequence is TGTGCCAGCAGCGTCCAGGTAGCGGGGAGCACAGATACGCAGTATTTT. Translated: CASSVQVAGSTDTQYF.

The V and J genes are TRBV6-5 and TRBJ2-7; D is perhaps TRBD1 (6 bases). The V gene's germline CDR1 is MNHEY and CDR2 SVGAGI. The CDR3 length is 14 residues. V dropped 6 bases and J dropped 2 bases, with 14 bases sitting between them. In nucleotides, the CDR3 is TGTGCCAGCAGCCGGACAGCTGACGCCTACGAGCAGTACTTC. Translated, it gives CASSRTADAYEQYF.

This clonotype was seen a few times. This chain uses TRBV3-1 with TRBJ2-7, with 7 bases matching TRBD1. In germline, CDR1 is LGHDT, CDR2 YNNKEL (reference sequence). Trimming cost V 4 bases and J 4 bases; bases outside gene matches: 7. This CDR3 is 14 amino acids long. The CDR3 DNA reads TGTGCCAGCAGCCCGGGACAGATAGGTTACGAGCAGTACTTC. Protein: CASSPGQIGYEQYF.

The chain recombines TRBV5-1 with TRBJ2-7; TRBD2 might be the D (5 bases). Germline V gene data show CDR1 as SGHRS and CDR2 as YFSETQ. The CDR3 has 13 residues. V shed 5 bases and J shed 3 bases, with 12 bases lying between them. CDR3 loop: CASRDSGDYEQYF. In DNA form, the CDR3 reads TGCGCCAGCAGGGACTCTGGGGACTACGAGCAGTACTTC.

The rearrangement uses TRBV6-6 and TRBJ2-6, with 8 bases aligning to TRBD2. This CDR3 region has 17 residues. Per the germline V gene, CDR1 is MNHNY and CDR2 is SVGAGI (reference sequence). Unmatched junction bases numbered 10, after V lost 7 bases and J lost 2 bases. CDR3: CASTPRGGVPGANVLTF. The CDR3 DNA is TGTGCCAGCACCCCCCGGGGGGGCGTCCCTGGGGCCAACGTCCTGACTTTC.

This clonotype was picked up a small number of times. This sequence joins TRBV5-1 and TRBJ1-2, with 8 bases fitting TRBD1. Germline CDR1 is SGHRS and CDR2 is YFSETQ. Trimming removed 0 bases from V and 3 bases from J; junction bases left unmatched: 7. CDR3 length equals 16 residues. In DNA, the CDR3 is TGCGCCAGCAGCTTGGACAGGGGGGCGGCTGACTATGGCTACACCTTC. Residues: CASSLDRGAADYGYTF.

The V gene is TRBV29-1, the J gene TRBJ2-2; TRBD1 might be the D (6 bases). The CDR3 totals 13 residues. The germline gives CDR1 SQVTM, CDR2 ANQGSEA. V was pared by 7 bases and J by 5 bases, with 14 bases between. In nucleotides, the CDR3 is TGCAGCGGGATGAAACAGGGTACCGGGGAGCTGTTTTTT. This gives the protein CSGMKQGTGELFF.

The chain couples TRBV12-3 or TRBV12-4 to TRBJ2-1; D unclear. V lost 6 bases, J lost 2 bases, and 8 bases lay in between. The CDR3 contains 13 residues. DNA for the CDR3: TGTGCCAGCAGCAACACCCCCTACAATGAGCAGTTCTTC. This encodes CASSNTPYNEQFF.

The V and J genes are TRBV7-2 and TRBJ1-2; D is possibly TRBD1 (5 bases). The CDR3 spans 14 residues. Looked up from germline, CDR1 is SGHTA and CDR2 is FQGNSA. Trimming took 5 bases from V and 8 from J, leaving 18 bases between them. CDR3 DNA: TGTGCCAGCAGCCCCGGCGGCGGGGGTCGGGGCTACACCTTC. Translated: CASSPGGGGRGYTF.

In its sample, this clonotype was seen once. The chain couples TRBV4-2 to TRBJ2-1; D gene uncertain. Germline CDR1 is LGHNA and CDR2 is YNFKEQ. The V end lost 4 bases, the J end lost 3 bases, and 19 bases lay between the germline ends. The CDR3 loop spans 17 amino acids. CDR3: CASSPPEERVLYNEQFF. The DNA for the CDR3 is TGTGCCAGCAGCCCTCCCGAGGAGCGCGTCCTCTACAATGAGCAGTTCTTC.

This chain links TRBV25-1 with TRBJ2-4, with D possibly being TRBD1 or TRBD2 (5 bases each). Trimming stripped 1 base from V and 8 bases from J, with 21 bases between. The CDR3 is 17 residues long. The germline CDR1 and CDR2 sequences are MGHDK and SYGVNS. The chain's CDR3 is CASSELAYAGTKHIQYF. For the CDR3, the DNA is TGTGCCAGCAGTGAATTAGCCTATGCCGGGACCAAGCACATTCAGTACTTC.

This clonotype was detected once. V usage is TRBV12-3 or TRBV12-4 and J usage is TRBJ2-5; tentative D call: TRBD2 (6 bases). Trimming took 0 bases from V and 13 from J, leaving 12 bases between them. The CDR3 is 12 residues long. The CDR3 DNA is TGTGCCAGCAGTTTAGCGCTAGGGGAGGTGTACTTC. Amino acid sequence: CASSLALGEVYF.

The genes are TRBV7-3 and TRBJ2-3; 8 nucleotides line up with TRBD1. CDR1 is SGHTA, CDR2 FQGTGA, per germline. Germline trimming cut 5 bases from V and 6 bases from J; bases unmatched to any gene: 4. The CDR3 totals 13 residues. The CDR3 bases are TGTGCCAGCAGCAAGACAGGGGTGGATACGCAGTATTTT. Translation: CASSKTGVDTQYF.

With respect to this clonotype: The junction shows a germline mismatch at one end, possibly a read error. The chain carries TRBV9 and TRBJ2-5; D possibly corresponds to TRBD1 (6 bases). The CDR3 sequence is 14 residues long. Germline CDR1 and CDR2: SGDLS and YYNGEE. CDR3 bases: TGTGCCGGCAGCTTGGACAGCTTCCAAGAGACCCAGTACTTC. Translating gives CAGSLDSFQETQYF.

The chain recombines TRBV5-1 with TRBJ1-2; 7 bases fit TRBD1. The V gene end was trimmed by 5 bases and the J gene end by 6 bases; junction bases not matched to a gene: 13. The CDR3 consists of 15 residues. The germline CDR1 and CDR2 sequences are SGHRS and YFSETQ. The CDR3 sequence is CASRPQDRDSNGYTF. Here the CDR3 DNA reads TGCGCCAGCAGACCCCAAGACAGGGATTCCAATGGCTACACCTTC. Looking up the rest from reference TRBV5-1 and TRBJ1-2 gives the full variable domain: KAGVTQTPRYLIKTRGQQVTLSCSPISGHRSVSWYQQTPGQGLQFLFEYFSETQRNKGNFPGRFSGRQFSNSRSEMNVSTLELGDSALYLCASRPQDRDSNGYTFGSGTRLTVV.

The CDR3, as DNA: TGCAGTGCTCAAGTACTAGCGGGATTTGACAATGAGCAGTACTTC. It codes for CSAQVLAGFDNEQYF. The chain combines TRBV20-1 with TRBJ2-1; 10 bases agree with TRBD2. The J call could be wrong; TRBJ2-7 is a better fit for the DNA end. The germline V gene encodes CDR1 DFQATT and CDR2 SNEGSKA (reference sequence). The CDR3 spans 15 residues.

V is TRBV15 and J is TRBJ1-2; TRBD1 matches 7 bases. There are 16 residues in the CDR3. CDR1 and CDR2 from the germline V gene are LNHNV and YYDKDF (reference sequence). The ends lost 0 bases at V and 5 bases at J; junction bases unmatched: 9. The CDR3 bases are TGTGCCACCAGCAGAGATCGTGTCGGGACAGCATATGGCTACACCTTC. It specifies CATSRDRVGTAYGYTF.

This chain connects TRBV20-1 to TRBJ2-5; 7 bases map to TRBD1. Germline V gives CDR1 DFQATT, CDR2 SNEGSKA (reference sequence). The V and J ends lost 0 bases and 5 bases, in that order; junction bases with no gene match: 9. The CDR3 contains 15 residues. The CDR3 here is CSARDDRVKEETQYF. DNA for the CDR3: TGCAGTGCTAGAGATGACAGGGTAAAGGAGGAGACCCAGTACTTC.

This clonotype turned up a few times. The chain is built from TRBV29-1 and TRBJ1-2; D gene unclear. The germline V and J ends were trimmed by 1 base and 6 bases, with 12 bases remaining between them. From germline, CDR1 is SQVTM and CDR2 ANQGSEA. The CDR3 has 13 residues. The CDR3 bases are TGCAGCGTTGAAGGGGAGTCAGCCCATGGCTACACCTTC. It is translated as CSVEGESAHGYTF.

This clonotype appeared a single time. The V gene is TRBV24-1, the J gene TRBJ2-7, with 7 bases that match TRBD1. Matching the DNA end better, TRBJ2-5 makes the J call doubtful. Germline values: CDR1 KGHDR, CDR2 SFDVKD. The CDR3 totals 16 residues. For the CDR3, the DNA is TGTGCCACCAGTGACGCCGGGACAGATATTCGGGAGACCCAGTACTTC. Translated: CATSDAGTDIRETQYF.

The J gene is TRBJ1-1, the V gene TRBV7-2; D not certain. V shed 1 base and J shed 1 base, with 10 bases lying between them. Germline CDR1 is SGHTA and CDR2 is FQGNSA. The CDR3 sequence is 15 residues long. Written as DNA, the CDR3 is TGTGCCAGCAGCTTAGTTCCGGGGAAGAACACTGAAGCTTTCTTT. Protein: CASSLVPGKNTEAFF.

CDR3 region: CASSARTGNNQPQHF. CDR3 bases: TGTGCCAGCAGTGCACGGACAGGGAACAATCAGCCCCAGCATTTT. The chain links TRBV6-5 to TRBJ1-5; 8 nucleotides line up with TRBD1. Germline V gene data show CDR1 as MNHEY and CDR2 as SVGAGI. There are 15 residues in the CDR3. With 5 bases clipped from V and 3 bases from J, the junction kept 6 bases outside the gene matches.

DNA of the CDR3: TGTGCCAGCAGTCCAACTAGCGGGGAATCAGATACGCAGTATTTT. As protein: CASSPTSGESDTQYF. The rearrangement uses TRBV28 and TRBJ2-3, with 10 bases lining up with TRBD2. The CDR3 spans 15 residues. V lost 5 bases, J lost 4 bases, and 6 bases stayed unmatched. The germline gives CDR1 MDHEN, CDR2 SYDVKM. Supplemented by reference TRBV28 and TRBJ2-3, the full variable domain reads DVKVTQSSRYLVKRTGEKVFLECVQDMDHENMFWYRQDPGLGLRLIYFSYDVKMKEKGDIPEGYSVSREKKERFSLILESASTNQTSMYLCASSPTSGESDTQYFGPGTRLTVL.